The rows below give T cell receptor beta chains drawn from one sample of a study of blood T cells in healthy people across ages. TCRdb re-analysed the 5' RACE reads in MiXCR, keeping a single row per CDR3 protein. The data contain around 1,700,000 distinct CDR3 sequences, 28% of them seen just once; the ten biggest clones take up about 8%. The material sequenced was blood. The origin of the receptors is a woman in her 30s in good health. The CDR3 runs from the conserved cysteine through the conserved F or W. Each record gives: D gene, clone size, V gene, J gene, CDR3 protein, CDR3 DNA. D genes are given only for firm matches. For some rows the clone size is stated as once, few or many, or as a class when expanded; others skip it.

NA,few,TRBV20-1,TRBJ2-3,CSAREFSGVPDTQYF,TGCAGTGCTAGAGAATTTTCAGGGGTCCCAGATACGCAGTATTTT
NA,many,TRBV6-1,TRBJ2-7,CASLPSTRSSYEQYF,TGTGCCAGCCTCCCTAGCACCCGCAGTTCCTACGAGCAGTACTTC
TRBD1,NA,TRBV7-2,TRBJ2-5,CASSLSRDRTETQYF,TGTGCCAGCAGCTTATCACGGGACAGGACAGAGACCCAGTACTTC
NA,NA,TRBV20-1,TRBJ2-1,CSARDLLDSSYNEQFF,TGCAGTGCTAGAGATTTACTAGACAGCTCCTACAATGAGCAGTTCTTC
NA,NA,TRBV6-5,TRBJ1-4,CASSRSPDQGKLFF,TGTGCCAGCAGCCGCTCCCCCGATCAAGGAAAACTGTTTTTT
NA,NA,TRBV20-1,TRBJ2-2,CSARSVGNTGELFF,TGCAGTGCCAGAAGTGTGGGGAACACCGGGGAGCTGTTTTTT
NA,NA,TRBV7-9,TRBJ2-5,CASSFLGGQESQYF,TGTGCCAGCAGCTTCCTAGGGGGGCAAGAGTCCCAGTACTTC
NA,NA,TRBV19,TRBJ1-2,CASSMDQYGYTF,TGTGCCAGTAGTATGGATCAGTATGGCTACACCTTC
TRBD2,NA,TRBV20-1,TRBJ2-1,CSAWRASGGSYVEQFF,TGCAGTGCTTGGCGGGCTAGCGGGGGGTCCTACGTGGAGCAGTTCTTC
NA,many,TRBV4-1,TRBJ2-7,CASSQEGGGPSEQYF,TGCGCCAGCAGCCAAGAGGGGGGGGGCCCTTCCGAGCAGTACTTC